The 20 T cell receptor beta chains below were found in one sample sequenced in a study of identical twins (dated by TCRdb to the mid-2010s). The library was obtained by 5' RACE. TCRdb shows the sequencer as Illumina HiSeq 2000. The public sequencing data were trimmed at Q25 with fastp and processed into clonotypes with MiXCR by TCRdb, which kept only in-frame beta chains. Each CDR3 protein appears once, grouped with its most common genes and DNA. This sample gives about 660,000 distinct CDR3 sequences in total; more than 6.5% of them show up just once. The biggest ten clones account for 0.75% to 1% of the sample. These same data were also listed under a study on yellow fever vaccine responses in identical twins.

Sequenced sample: PBMCs. The receptors come from a woman under 30 in good health.

As to this clonotype: A read error may explain this, as a much larger clone is one base away. This sequence joins TRBV15 and TRBJ2-1, with a weak D call TRBD2 (5 bases). The germline V and J ends were trimmed by 1 base and 7 bases, with 20 bases remaining between them. The CDR3 has 17 residues. Per the germline V gene, CDR1 is LNHNV and CDR2 is YYDKDF (reference sequence). CDR3 nucleotide sequence: TGTGCCACCAGCAGAGTTTCACTAGTGGGAGTGTGGAATGAGCAGTTCTTC. Translated, it gives CATSRVSLVGVWNEQFF.

This clonotype has a count of ten or more. This chain connects TRBV10-1 to TRBJ1-1; 9 bases line up with TRBD1. There are 15 residues in the CDR3. After removal of 2 bases from V and 1 base from J, the junction contained 2 bases not matched to a gene. The germline V gene encodes CDR1 WNHNN and CDR2 SYGVQD (reference sequence). CDR3 protein: CASSEPGQGNTEAFF. The CDR3 DNA follows: TGCGCCAGCAGTGAGCCGGGACAGGGGAACACTGAAGCTTTCTTT.

The sample holds many counts of this clonotype. The chain has TRBV5-1 and TRBJ2-5, with 9 bases identical to TRBD1. The CDR3 length is 18 residues. V trimming: 4 bases; J trimming: 1 base; junction bases outside the gene matches: 14. CDR1 and CDR2 from the germline V gene are SGHRS and YFSETQ. CDR3 nucleotides: TGCGCCAGCAGCCTCATGCCACCGGGACAGGGAGTCCAAGAGACCCAGTACTTC. It specifies CASSLMPPGQGVQETQYF.

This clonotype has only a few counts. The chain couples TRBV12-5 to TRBJ2-1, with 12 nucleotides matching TRBD2. CDR3 length: 15 residues. Germline assignment: CDR1 LGHNT and CDR2 FRNRAP. V gave up 5 bases and J gave up 8 bases; unmatched junction bases: 7. CDR3 sequence: CASGTPSGRAYEQFF. As DNA, the CDR3 is TGTGCTAGTGGTACACCTAGCGGGAGGGCGTATGAGCAGTTCTTC. Full variable domain (outside the CDR3, taken from reference TRBV12-5 and TRBJ2-1): DARVTQTPRHKVTEMGQEVTMRCQPILGHNTVFWYRQTMMQGLELLAYFRNRAPLDDSGMPKDRFSAEMPDATLATLKIQPSEPRDSAVYFCASGTPSGRAYEQFFGPGTRLTVL.

The chain joins TRBV27 to TRBJ2-2; TRBD2 matches at 8 bases. V gave up 4 bases and J gave up 6 bases; unmatched junction bases: 7. Germline V gene sequence: CDR1 MNHEY, CDR2 SMNVEV (reference sequence). CDR3 size: 15 residues. This CDR3 reads CASSSRAGASGELFF. The DNA for the CDR3 is TGTGCCAGCAGTTCACGAGCGGGAGCGTCCGGGGAGCTGTTTTTT.

The rearrangement uses TRBV20-1 and TRBJ2-5; D might be TRBD1 (5 bases). Trimming cost V 7 bases and J 2 bases, with 14 bases left between them. Germline CDR1 is DFQATT and CDR2 is SNEGSKA (reference sequence). The CDR3 spans 13 residues. Written as DNA, the CDR3 is TGCAGTGTCAAAGCAGGGCCACAAGAGACCCAGTACTTC. It translates to CSVKAGPQETQYF.

The table lists this clonotype with a few counts. The chain uses TRBV5-1 and TRBJ2-7, with 7 bases lining up with TRBD1. Looked up from germline, CDR1 is SGHRS and CDR2 is YFSETQ. V lost 4 bases to trimming and J lost 4 bases; unmatched junction nucleotides: 11. The CDR3 sequence is 15 residues long. CDR3 DNA: TGCGCCAGCAGCGGGGGTATAGGGGGCTGGTACGAGCAGTACTTC. This codes for CASSGGIGGWYEQYF.

This clonotype has ten or more counts. The chain has TRBV29-1 and TRBJ2-1; a weak D match, TRBD1 (5 bases). The CDR3 totals 16 residues. Between the trimmed V and J ends, which lost 5 bases and 5 bases, there was a span of 22 bases. The germline V gene encodes CDR1 SQVTM and CDR2 ANQGSEA. The CDR3 DNA reads as TGCAGCGTTTATCCCGACAGTTGGCAGGCGGACAATGAGCAGTTCTTC. Protein product: CSVYPDSWQADNEQFF.

This clonotype occurred a few times. The chain uses TRBV24-1 and TRBJ2-1, with 11 bases lining up with TRBD2. Trimming at V came to 6 bases and at J to 4 bases, leaving 7 bases not matched to a gene. The germline CDR1 and CDR2 sequences are KGHDR and SFDVKD. CDR3 length: 16 residues. For the CDR3, the DNA is TGTGCCACCAGTAATAGCGGGAGGGCAGGGTACAATGAGCAGTTCTTC. It is translated as CATSNSGRAGYNEQFF.

The chain has TRBV7-9 and TRBJ1-2, with 7 bases matching TRBD1. The CDR3 consists of 15 residues. V gave up 4 bases and J gave up 4 bases; unmatched junction bases: 9. CDR1 SEHNR and CDR2 FQNEAQ come from the germline V gene (reference sequence). The CDR3 loop is CASSYRSTGSYGYTF. The CDR3 nucleotides are TGTGCCAGCAGCTACCGTTCGACAGGGAGCTATGGCTACACCTTC.

This clonotype has a count of ten or more. The rearrangement links TRBV12-3 or TRBV12-4 to TRBJ2-1, with 12 bases matching TRBD2. J lost 6 bases, V lost 4 bases, and 7 bases had no gene match. This CDR3 has 16 amino acids. The CDR3 is CASSSIPGLAGNEQFF. CDR3 sequence (DNA): TGTGCCAGCAGTTCAATACCGGGACTAGCGGGCAATGAGCAGTTCTTC.

This sequence joins TRBV10-3 and TRBJ2-1; 11 bases are a match to TRBD2. The germline CDR1 and CDR2 sequences are ENHRY and SYGVKD. This CDR3 region has 16 residues. The J segment lost 4 bases and the V segment lost 8 bases, leaving 10 bases of the junction unmatched. The CDR3 DNA sequence: TGTGCCATCCGGCCCCAGACTAGCGGGATGTACAATGAGCAGTTCTTC. Its protein is CAIRPQTSGMYNEQFF.

The chain carries TRBV18 and TRBJ2-7; D is unclear. Per germline, CDR1 KGHSH and CDR2 LQKENI. V was pared by 2 bases and J by 0 bases, with 8 bases between. The CDR3 loop spans 14 amino acids. DNA for the CDR3: TGTGCCAGCTCACCAGAGGTCAGCTCCTACGAGCAGTACTTC. Its protein is CASSPEVSSYEQYF.

This clonotype was seen at least ten times. The chain recombines TRBV29-1 with TRBJ2-1, with a weak D call TRBD2 (6 bases). V lost 2 bases to trimming and J lost 8 bases, with 13 bases between them. Germline assignment: CDR1 SQVTM and CDR2 ANQGSEA. This CDR3 is 13 amino acids long. CDR3 nucleotides: TGCAGCGTTGAACCCGGGACTCCCCATGAGCAGTTCTTC. Protein: CSVEPGTPHEQFF.

This clonotype appeared a few times. The chain recombines TRBV28 with TRBJ2-6; D is undetermined. This CDR3 spans 15 amino acids. The germline V gene has CDR1 MDHEN and CDR2 SYDVKM. V lost 6 bases to trimming and J lost 2 bases, with 11 bases between them. CDR3 residues: CASSRTTPGANVLTF. The CDR3 nucleotides read TGTGCCAGCAGCCGCACGACTCCTGGGGCCAACGTCCTGACTTTC. Together with reference TRBV28 and TRBJ2-6, the CDR3 gives the full variable domain: DVKVTQSSRYLVKRTGEKVFLECVQDMDHENMFWYRQDPGLGLRLIYFSYDVKMKEKGDIPEGYSVSREKKERFSLILESASTNQTSMYLCASSRTTPGANVLTFGAGSRLTVL.

The table lists this clonotype with a few counts. The J gene is TRBJ2-7, the V gene TRBV20-1, with 9 bases aligning to TRBD2. With V trimmed by 5 bases and J by 0 bases, 5 bases remained unmatched. CDR3 size: 14 residues. Germline V gene sequence: CDR1 DFQATT, CDR2 SNEGSKA (reference sequence). The CDR3 is CSAELAGLSYEQYF. The CDR3 DNA reads TGCAGTGCTGAACTAGCGGGCCTCTCCTACGAGCAGTACTTC.

CDR3 protein: CSVAWGGANVLTF. The CDR3 DNA reads TGCAGCGTGGCGTGGGGGGGGGCCAACGTCCTGACTTTC. The chain recombines TRBV29-1 with TRBJ2-6; D tentatively fits TRBD1 or TRBD2 (5 bases each). This CDR3 spans 13 amino acids. The V gene's germline CDR1 is SQVTM and CDR2 ANQGSEA. V was cut by 6 bases and J by 4 bases, with 10 bases left in between.

This clonotype showed up many times. The chain recombines TRBV6-5 with TRBJ2-7, with 8 bases fitting TRBD1. CDR1 and CDR2 from the germline V gene are MNHEY and SVGAGI. V was clipped by 2 bases and J by 2 bases; unmatched bases: 5. The CDR3 extends over 15 amino acids. The CDR3 reads CASSYTGGSPYEQYF. CDR3 sequence (DNA): TGTGCCAGCAGTTACACAGGGGGATCCCCCTACGAGCAGTACTTC.

There are many counts of this clonotype. The genes are TRBV12-3 or TRBV12-4 and TRBJ1-1, with TRBD1 identical over 10 bases. The CDR3 contains 12 residues. V shed 3 bases, J shed 9 bases, and the junction held 1 base outside the gene matches. The DNA of the CDR3 is TGTGCCAGCAGTTTCGACAGGGGGCAAGCTTTCTTT. Amino acids: CASSFDRGQAFF.

This clonotype was counted ten times or more. The rearrangement joins TRBV14 to TRBJ2-7; 7 bases are a match to TRBD2. Germline CDR1 reads SGHDN; CDR2 reads FVKESK. There are 14 residues in the CDR3. Trimming at V came to 5 bases and at J to 3 bases, leaving 7 bases not matched to a gene. The CDR3 spells CASSSPGRNYEQYF. The CDR3 coding sequence is TGTGCCAGCAGCTCCCCCGGGAGGAACTACGAGCAGTACTTC.